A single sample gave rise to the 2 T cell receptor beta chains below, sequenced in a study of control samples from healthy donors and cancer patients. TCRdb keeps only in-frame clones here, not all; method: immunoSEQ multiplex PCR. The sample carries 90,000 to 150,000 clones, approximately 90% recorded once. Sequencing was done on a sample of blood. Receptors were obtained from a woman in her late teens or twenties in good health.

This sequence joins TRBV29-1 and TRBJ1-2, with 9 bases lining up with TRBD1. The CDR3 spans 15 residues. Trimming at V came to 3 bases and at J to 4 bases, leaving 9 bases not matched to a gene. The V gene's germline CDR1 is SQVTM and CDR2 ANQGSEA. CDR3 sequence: CSVEDRGLSSYGYTF. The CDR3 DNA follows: TGCAGCGTTGAGGACAGGGGCCTTAGTAGCTATGGCTACACCTTC.

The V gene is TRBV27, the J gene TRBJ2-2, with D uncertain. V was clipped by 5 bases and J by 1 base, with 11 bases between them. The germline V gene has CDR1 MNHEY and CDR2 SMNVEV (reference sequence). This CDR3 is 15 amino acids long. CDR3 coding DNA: TGTGCCAGCAGTCCACCTTACAAGAACACCGGGGAGCTGTTTTTT. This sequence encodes CASSPPYKNTGELFF.